The 5 T cell receptor beta chains below come from one sample, sequenced in a study of T cell responses to AZD1222 COVID-19 vaccine. TCRdb's copy holds only in-frame clones and misses some; the assay was immunoSEQ multiplex PCR. The table shows about 140,000 clones, with 85% to 95% occurring only once. The sample here was peripheral blood, taken on day 0 of AZD1222 vaccination. These receptors were obtained from an adult in good health.

This clone occurred a few times. Here the CDR3 reads CASSVVDRTGGGYTF. The CDR3, as DNA: TGTGCCAGCAGCGTAGTAGATAGAACAGGCGGTGGCTACACCTTC. The V call is TRBV9, the J call TRBJ1-2, with a tentative D call TRBD1 (5 bases). V was cut by 0 bases and J by 7 bases, with 16 bases left in between. Germline V gives CDR1 SGDLS, CDR2 YYNGEE. The CDR3 runs 15 residues.

For the CDR3, the DNA is TGTGCCAGCTCACCCATCGGGGCGGGAACTACAGATACGCAGTATTTT. As protein: CASSPIGAGTTDTQYF. V usage is TRBV18 and J usage is TRBJ2-3; possible D gene TRBD2, 6 bases. The CDR3 consists of 16 residues. Trimming took off 3 bases at V and 3 bases at J, with 16 bases between the two ends. Germline CDR1 reads KGHSH; CDR2 reads LQKENI.

The chain employs TRBV6-6 and TRBJ1-1; 8 bases line up with TRBD1. The ends lost 2 bases at V and 9 bases at J; junction bases unmatched: 8. The CDR3 extends over 14 amino acids. Germline V gene sequence: CDR1 MNHNY, CDR2 SVGAGI (reference sequence). The CDR3 protein is CASSYEGQVTQAFF. DNA for the CDR3: TGTGCCAGCAGTTACGAGGGACAGGTAACGCAAGCTTTCTTT.

CDR3 nucleotides: TGTGCCAGCAGCAAAGAAAAAGAGGATGAAAAACTGTTTTTT. Protein product: CASSKEKEDEKLFF. V is TRBV21-1 and J is TRBJ1-4. TRBV21-1 is a documented pseudogene. CDR3 length: 14 amino acids.

CDR3 amino acids: CASSLGPGAYNEQFF. CDR3 bases: TGTGCCAGCAGCTTAGGGCCAGGAGCCTACAATGAGCAGTTCTTC. V usage is TRBV7-3 and J usage is TRBJ2-1; D unresolved. Trimming removed 2 bases at V and 2 bases at J, with 10 bases between. In germline, CDR1 is SGHTA, CDR2 FQGTGA. This CDR3 spans 15 amino acids.